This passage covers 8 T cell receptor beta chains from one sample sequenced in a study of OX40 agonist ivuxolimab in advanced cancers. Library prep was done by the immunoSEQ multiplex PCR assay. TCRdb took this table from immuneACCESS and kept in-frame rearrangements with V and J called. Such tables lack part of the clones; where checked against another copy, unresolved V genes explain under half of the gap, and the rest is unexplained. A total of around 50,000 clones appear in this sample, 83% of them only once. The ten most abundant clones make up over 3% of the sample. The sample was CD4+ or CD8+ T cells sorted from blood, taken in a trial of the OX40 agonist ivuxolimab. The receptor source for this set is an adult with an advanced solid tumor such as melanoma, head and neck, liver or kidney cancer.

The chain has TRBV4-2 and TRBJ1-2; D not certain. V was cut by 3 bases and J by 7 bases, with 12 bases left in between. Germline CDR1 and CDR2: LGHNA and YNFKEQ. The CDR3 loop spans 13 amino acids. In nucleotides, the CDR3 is TGTGCCAGCAGCCAGGGCCCTACCCCTGGCTACACCTTC. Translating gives CASSQGPTPGYTF.

For the CDR3, the DNA is TGTGCCAGCAGTTTAAGTGGCCCCACTAGCGGGAGCACAGATACGCAGTATTTT. It codes for CASSLSGPTSGSTDTQYF. The V and J genes are TRBV28 and TRBJ2-3; 9 nucleotides align to TRBD2. The CDR3 runs 18 residues. The V and J ends lost 2 bases and 0 bases, in that order; junction bases with no gene match: 9. Germline CDR1 is MDHEN and CDR2 is SYDVKM.

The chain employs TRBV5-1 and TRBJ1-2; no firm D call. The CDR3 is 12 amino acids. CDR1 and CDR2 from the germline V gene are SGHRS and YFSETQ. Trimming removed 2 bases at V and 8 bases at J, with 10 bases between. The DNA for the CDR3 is TGCGCCAGCAGCTTCGGAGGGCCCGGCTACACCTTC. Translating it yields CASSFGGPGYTF.

In DNA form, the CDR3 reads TGTGCCAGCAGTTTACTACCAAGGAGTGAGCAGTTCTTC. This gives the protein CASSLLPRSEQFF. V gene TRBV27 combines with J gene TRBJ2-1; D remains ambiguous. CDR3 length equals 13 residues. Germline V lookup: CDR1 MNHEY, CDR2 SMNVEV (reference sequence). V was trimmed by 2 bases and J by 9 bases, leaving 11 bases between them.

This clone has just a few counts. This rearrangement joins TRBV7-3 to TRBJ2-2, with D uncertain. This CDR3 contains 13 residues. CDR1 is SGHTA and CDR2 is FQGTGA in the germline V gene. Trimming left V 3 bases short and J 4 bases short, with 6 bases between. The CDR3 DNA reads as TGTGCCAGCAGCTTGCGGCGCACCGGGGAGCTGTTTTTT. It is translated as CASSLRRTGELFF.

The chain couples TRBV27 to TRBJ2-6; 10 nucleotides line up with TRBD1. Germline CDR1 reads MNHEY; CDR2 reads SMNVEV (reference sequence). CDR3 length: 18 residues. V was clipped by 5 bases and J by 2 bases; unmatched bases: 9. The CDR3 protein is CASSPPRQGAPGANVLTF. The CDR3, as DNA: TGTGCCAGCAGTCCCCCCCGACAGGGGGCGCCTGGGGCCAACGTCCTGACTTTC.

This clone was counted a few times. CDR3 protein: CACHGLGSYNSPLHF. In DNA, the CDR3 is TGTGCCTGCCACGGACTGGGATCCTATAATTCACCCCTCCACTTT. The chain carries TRBV30 and TRBJ1-6; D gene unclear. This CDR3 is built from 15 residues. Germline lookup yields CDR1 GTSNPN and CDR2 SVGIG (reference sequence). Deletions cut 6 bases from V and 1 base from J, with 13 bases between.

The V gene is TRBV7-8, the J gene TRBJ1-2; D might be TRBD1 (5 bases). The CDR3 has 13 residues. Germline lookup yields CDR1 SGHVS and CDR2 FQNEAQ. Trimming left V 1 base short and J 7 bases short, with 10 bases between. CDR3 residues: CASSLGRQGGYTF. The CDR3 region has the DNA TGTGCCAGCAGCTTAGGCAGGCAGGGTGGCTACACCTTC.